Listed below are T cell receptor beta chains from one sample, sequenced in a study of blood T cell repertoires in COVID-19. Assay used: immunoSEQ multiplex PCR; TCRdb lists only in-frame clones, some missing. The repertoire holds more than 100,000 clones, with over 75% as singletons. Material for sequencing was peripheral blood. The source of these receptors is a man in his 70s with active COVID-19. Both conserved end residues are trimmed from each CDR3. D genes are given only for firm matches.

>10|TRBV30|TRBJ2-1|NA
AWNQGNNEQF
>15|TRBV4-3|TRBJ2-2|TRBD2
ASSQGIPSGLAGELF
>12|TRBV27|TRBJ2-2|NA
ASSWRQNTGELF
>17|TRBV5-1|TRBJ2-3|TRBD2
ASSHSGTSGGLSTDTQY
>12|TRBV6-1|TRBJ2-7|NA
ASSEEPGSYEQY
>12|TRBV28|TRBJ1-2|TRBD1
ASSLGTGRYGYT
>12|TRBV24-1|TRBJ2-2|TRBD2
ATSAGGRTGELF
>13|TRBV28|TRBJ2-1|TRBD2
ASRLTSGKSDEQF
>13|TRBV5-1|TRBJ2-5|NA
ASSLARQYQETQY
>13|TRBV28|TRBJ1-4|TRBD1
ASSSPGGPNEKLF
>12|TRBV18|TRBJ2-7|NA
ASSPGPQTYEQY
>13|TRBV27|TRBJ1-1|NA
ASSPDRLRDTEAF
>12|TRBV30|TRBJ2-3|TRBD2
AWSLSGSTDTQY
>9|TRBV29-1|TRBJ1-1|NA
SVEVRTEAF
>14|TRBV11-2|TRBJ1-1|TRBD1
ASSRGTGKIHTEAF
>12|TRBV6-5|TRBJ1-1|NA
ASIVVSSGAEAF
>16|TRBV19|TRBJ2-5|TRBD2
ASSRGLAGVPGWETQY